Below, 10 T cell receptor beta chains from the same sample are listed, as sequenced in a study of blood T cell repertoires in COVID-19. The data were produced by immunoSEQ multiplex PCR, yet TCRdb's version contains in-frame clones alone and is incomplete. In the table there are approximately 230,000 clones, roughly 88% of which are singletons. The sequencing input was peripheral blood. The source of these receptors is a woman in her 30s with COVID-19, enrolled during active disease.

This rearrangement joins TRBV5-6 to TRBJ1-1; D is unresolved. Germline-derived CDR1 and CDR2 are SGHDT and YYEEEE. The CDR3 runs to 15 residues. V was shortened by 3 bases and J by 0 bases, with 12 bases between the two germline ends. CDR3 coding DNA: TGTGCCAGCAGCTCCCCTGGGAGCTTGAACACTGAAGCTTTCTTT. Translating it yields CASSSPGSLNTEAFF.

The chain recombines TRBV5-6 with TRBJ1-5, with 10 bases lining up with TRBD1. Germline CDR1 is SGHDT and CDR2 is YYEEEE. There are 16 residues in the CDR3. V shed 1 base, J shed 6 bases, and the junction held 7 bases outside the gene matches. The CDR3 sequence is CASSLFWGQGSQPQHF. CDR3 in DNA: TGTGCCAGCAGCTTGTTTTGGGGACAGGGGAGTCAGCCCCAGCATTTT.

In this sample, this clone turned up once. The chain is built from TRBV7-2 and TRBJ2-2, with TRBD2 matching over 8 bases. Germline CDR1 reads SGHTA; CDR2 reads FQGNSA. The CDR3 sequence is 16 residues long. Trimming took 2 bases from V and 1 from J; bases not matched to a gene: 3. The CDR3 reads CASSLTSGGNTGELFF. For the CDR3, the DNA is TGTGCCAGCAGCTTAACGAGCGGGGGGAACACCGGGGAGCTGTTTTTT.

The genes are TRBV11-3 and TRBJ2-5; D is unclear. The CDR3 sequence is 13 residues long. Germline V gene sequence: CDR1 SGHNT, CDR2 YENEEA. The V end lost 1 base, the J end lost 3 bases, and 6 bases lay between the germline ends. The CDR3 DNA reads as TGTGCCAGCAGCTTAGGAAGAGAAGAGACCCAGTACTTC. This codes for CASSLGREETQYF.

The V gene is TRBV29-1, the J gene TRBJ1-1; 8 bases are a match to TRBD1. V trimming: 7 bases; J trimming: 5 bases; junction bases outside the gene matches: 9. This CDR3 comprises 13 residues. Per the germline V gene, CDR1 is SQVTM and CDR2 is ANQGSEA. Here the CDR3 reads CSAQTGDDTEAFF. DNA of the CDR3: TGCAGCGCCCAGACAGGGGATGATACTGAAGCTTTCTTT.

V gene TRBV15 combines with J gene TRBJ2-7; 7 nucleotides line up with TRBD1. The CDR3 totals 14 residues. V trimming: 4 bases; J trimming: 1 base; junction bases outside the gene matches: 4. The V gene's germline CDR1 is LNHNV and CDR2 YYDKDF (reference sequence). Written as DNA, the CDR3 is TGTGCCACCAGCAAAAGGGGGCCATCCTACGAGCAGTACTTC. Translated: CATSKRGPSYEQYF. Drawing the rest from reference TRBV15 and TRBJ2-7, the complete variable domain is DAMVIQNPRYQVTQFGKPVTLSCSQTLNHNVMYWYQQKSSQAPKLLFHYYDKDFNNEADTPDNFQSRRPNTSFCFLDIRSPGLGDTAMYLCATSKRGPSYEQYFGPGTRLTVT.

In DNA form, the CDR3 reads TGTGCCACCCAAACAGGGGGCGACTCCTACGAGCAGTACTTC. It yields the protein CATQTGGDSYEQYF. The rearrangement uses TRBV10-3 and TRBJ2-7; TRBD1 agrees at 9 bases. The trim removed 10 bases at V and 0 bases at J, leaving 7 bases unmatched. This CDR3 has 14 residues. In germline, CDR1 is ENHRY, CDR2 SYGVKD.

The chain links TRBV2 to TRBJ1-4; D remains ambiguous. Germline assignment: CDR1 SNHLY and CDR2 FYNNEI. The CDR3 length is 11 residues. Trimming pared 7 bases from V and 6 bases from J, leaving 6 bases between. Here the CDR3 reads CASIRYEKLFF. The CDR3 bases are TGTGCCAGCATCCGGTATGAAAAACTGTTTTTT.

J is TRBJ1-5 and V is TRBV5-6; 7 positions agree with TRBD1. V trimming: 4 bases; J trimming: 2 bases; junction bases outside the gene matches: 3. The CDR3 is made up of 14 amino acids. Germline V CDR1 and CDR2: SGHDT, YYEEEE. CDR3 loop: CASSLGGGNQPQHF. CDR3 sequence (DNA): TGTGCCAGCAGCCTAGGGGGCGGCAATCAGCCCCAGCATTTT.

This clone was recorded a few times. This rearrangement joins TRBV18 to TRBJ2-7; 7 bases align to TRBD2. The CDR3 extends over 15 amino acids. J lost 5 bases, V lost 4 bases, and 11 bases had no gene match. Germline loops: CDR1 KGHSH, CDR2 LQKENI. For the CDR3, the DNA is TGTGCCAGCTCACGTTTTGTAACGGGAGGCAACGAGCAGTACGTC. Translated, it gives CASSRFVTGGNEQYV.